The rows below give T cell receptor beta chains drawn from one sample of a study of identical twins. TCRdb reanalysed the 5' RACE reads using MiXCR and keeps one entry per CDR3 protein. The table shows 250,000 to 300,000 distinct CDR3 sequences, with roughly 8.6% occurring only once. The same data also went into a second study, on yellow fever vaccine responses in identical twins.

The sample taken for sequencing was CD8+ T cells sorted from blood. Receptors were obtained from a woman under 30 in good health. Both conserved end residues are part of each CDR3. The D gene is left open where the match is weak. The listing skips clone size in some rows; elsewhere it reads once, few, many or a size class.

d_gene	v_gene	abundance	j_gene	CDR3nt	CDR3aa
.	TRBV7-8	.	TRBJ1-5	TGTGCCAGCAGCTTAGAGTTCAGGGGATCAGAGCCCCAGCATTTT	CASSLEFRGSEPQHF
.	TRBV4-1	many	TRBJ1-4	TGCGCCAGCAGCCAAGATACGAACGTACCCTGGGGTGAAAAACTGTTTTTT	CASSQDTNVPWGEKLFF
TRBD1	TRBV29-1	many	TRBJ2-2	TGCAGCGTTGAAAGACAGGGGGCCGGGGAGCTGTTTTTT	CSVERQGAGELFF
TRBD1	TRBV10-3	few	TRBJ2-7	TGTGCCATCAGAGGGACAGTCTCCTACGAGCAGTACTTC	CAIRGTVSYEQYF
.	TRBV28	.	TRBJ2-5	TGTGCCAGCAGTCCCCTTGACCAAGAGACCCAGTACTTC	CASSPLDQETQYF
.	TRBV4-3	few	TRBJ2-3	TGCGCCAGCAGCCAAGACGGCTTCGTAGGGATTGTCTCCACAGATACGCAGTATTTT	CASSQDGFVGIVSTDTQYF
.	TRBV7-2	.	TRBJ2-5	TGTGCCAGCAGCTTAGGGGACCGACCCTCTGCTATGAAGACCCAGTACTTC	CASSLGDRPSAMKTQYF
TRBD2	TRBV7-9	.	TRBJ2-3	TGTGCCAGCGATACTAGCGATAGCACAGATACGCAGTATTTT	CASDTSDSTDTQYF
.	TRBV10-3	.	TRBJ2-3	TGTGCCATCAGTGAGACCCTCTACGATACGCAGTATTTT	CAISETLYDTQYF
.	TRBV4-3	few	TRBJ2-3	TGCGCCAGCAGCCAAGATGGGTCGGAGAGGGCAGATACGCAGTATTTT	CASSQDGSERADTQYF
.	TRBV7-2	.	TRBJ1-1	TGTGCCAGCAGCCCTATGAACACTGAAGCTTTCTTT	CASSPMNTEAFF
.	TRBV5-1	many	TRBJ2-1	TGCGCCAGCAGCTTGTTTTCTCCGGGGATTGCCTACAATGAGCAGTTCTTC	CASSLFSPGIAYNEQFF
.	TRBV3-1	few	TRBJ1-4	TGTGCCAGCAGCCAAGAGAGGGCTCGGGCTAATGAAAAACTGTTTTTT	CASSQERARANEKLFF
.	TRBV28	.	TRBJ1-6	TGTGCCAGCAGTTATATAGGCTTGGGTTCACCCCTCCACTTT	CASSYIGLGSPLHF
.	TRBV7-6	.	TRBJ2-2	TGTGCCAGCAGCTTAGGACAGGCGAAGAACACCGGGGAGCTGTTTTTT	CASSLGQAKNTGELFF
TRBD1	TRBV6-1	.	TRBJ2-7	TGTGCCGTAAAGGGACAGGGGTCCCACGAGCAGTACTTC	CAVKGQGSHEQYF
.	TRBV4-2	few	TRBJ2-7	TGTGCCAGCAGCCAAGAGTCGGGGGGCTCGTCCTACGAGCAGTACTTC	CASSQESGGSSYEQYF
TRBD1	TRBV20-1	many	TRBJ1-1	TGCAGTGCTAGAGATGAGGGAACAGGGGGCACTGAAGCTTTCTTT	CSARDEGTGGTEAFF
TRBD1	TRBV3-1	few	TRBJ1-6	TGTGCCAGCAGCCAAGAGGGACAGGGTGATAATTCACCCCTCCACTTT	CASSQEGQGDNSPLHF
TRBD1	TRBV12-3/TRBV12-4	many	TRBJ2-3	TGTGCCAGCAGTCCCGTGACAGGGGGTACGAGGGAAAACACAGATACGCAGTATTTT	CASSPVTGGTRENTDTQYF
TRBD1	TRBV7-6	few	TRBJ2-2	TGTGCCAGCAGCCGCCCGACAGGGGATATTAACGGGGAGCTGTTTTTT	CASSRPTGDINGELFF
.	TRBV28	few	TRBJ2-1	TGTGCCAGCAGTTCACAACCTTGGGCGGGGGCAGACAATGAGCAGTTCTTC	CASSSQPWAGADNEQFF
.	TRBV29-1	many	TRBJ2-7	TGCAGCGTTGAAGGGGTTCGGACAGCCTCATCCTACGAGCAGTACTTC	CSVEGVRTASSYEQYF
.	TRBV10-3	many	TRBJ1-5	TGTGCCATCAGCACAGGGCATCAGCCCCAGCATTTT	CAISTGHQPQHF
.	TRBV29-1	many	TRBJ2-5	TGCAGCGTTGAAGTGATGGAGAACCAAGAGACCCAGTACTTC	CSVEVMENQETQYF
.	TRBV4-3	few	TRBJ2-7	TGCGCCAGCAGCCAAGGGTGGAGCGGTCAATACGAGCAGTACTTC	CASSQGWSGQYEQYF
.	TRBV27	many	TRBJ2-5	TGTGCCAGCACCGCGGGCGGGCTAGATTTTTGGTTC	CASTAGGLDFWF
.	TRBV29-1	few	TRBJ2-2	TGCAGCGGGGGGGCCCCGGGCACCGGGGAGCTGTTTTTT	CSGGAPGTGELFF
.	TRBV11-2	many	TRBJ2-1	TGTGCCAGCAGCTTTCGCGGTTACAATGAGCAGTTCTTC	CASSFRGYNEQFF
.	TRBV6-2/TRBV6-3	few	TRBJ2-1	TGTGCCAGCAGTTACAGGGGCGATGAGCAGTTCTTC	CASSYRGDEQFF
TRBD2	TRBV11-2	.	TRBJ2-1	TGTGCCAGCAGCTCTAGCGGGGGGGCTTGGGAGCAGTTCTTC	CASSSSGGAWEQFF
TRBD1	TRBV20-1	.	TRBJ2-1	TGCAGTGCTACCGACAGGGTCCAATTCAATGAGCAGTTCTTC	CSATDRVQFNEQFF
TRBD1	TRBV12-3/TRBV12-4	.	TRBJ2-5	TGTGCCAGCAGTCCGACACAGGGGTGGGCAGCAGAGACCCAGTACTTC	CASSPTQGWAAETQYF
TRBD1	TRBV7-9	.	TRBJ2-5	TGTGCCAGCAGCTCGACAGGGGAGACCCAGTACTTC	CASSSTGETQYF
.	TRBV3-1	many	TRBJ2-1	TGTGCCAGCAGACAGGGCTCCTACAATGAGCAGTTCTTC	CASRQGSYNEQFF
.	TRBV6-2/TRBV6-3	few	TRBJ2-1	TGTGCCAGCAGTTTTCGGACAGACTACAATGAGCAGTTCTTC	CASSFRTDYNEQFF
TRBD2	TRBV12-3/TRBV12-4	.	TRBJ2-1	TGTGCCAGCAGTACTCCGGGACTAGCCGTGAGGGGGTTCTTC	CASSTPGLAVRGFF
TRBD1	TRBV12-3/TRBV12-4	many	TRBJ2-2	TGTGCCAGCAGTGACAGGGCTTTGGACACCGGGGAGCTGTTTTTT	CASSDRALDTGELFF
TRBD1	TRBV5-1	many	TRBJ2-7	TGCGCCAGCAGCTTGGACAGGGGGGCCTACGAGCAGTACTTC	CASSLDRGAYEQYF
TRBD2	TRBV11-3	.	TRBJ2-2	TGTGCCAGCAGCTTAGAGCAGAGCGGGATAGAGACCGGGGAGCTGTTTTTT	CASSLEQSGIETGELFF